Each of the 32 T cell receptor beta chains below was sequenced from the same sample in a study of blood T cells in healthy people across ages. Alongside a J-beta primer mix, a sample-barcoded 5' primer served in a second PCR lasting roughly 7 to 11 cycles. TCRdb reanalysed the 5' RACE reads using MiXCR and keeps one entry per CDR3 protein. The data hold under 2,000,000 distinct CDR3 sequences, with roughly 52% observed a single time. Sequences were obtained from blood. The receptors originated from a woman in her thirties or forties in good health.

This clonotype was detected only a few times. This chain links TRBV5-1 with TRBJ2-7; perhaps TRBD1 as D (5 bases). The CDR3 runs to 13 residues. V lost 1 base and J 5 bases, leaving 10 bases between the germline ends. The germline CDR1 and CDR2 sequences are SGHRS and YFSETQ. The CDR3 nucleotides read TGCGCCAGCAGCTTGAATCAGGGCCACGAGCAGTACTTC. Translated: CASSLNQGHEQYF.

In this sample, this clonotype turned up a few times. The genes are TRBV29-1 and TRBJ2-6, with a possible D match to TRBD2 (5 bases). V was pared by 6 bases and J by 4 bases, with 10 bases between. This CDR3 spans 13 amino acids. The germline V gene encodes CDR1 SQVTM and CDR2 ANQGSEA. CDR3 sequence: CSVNSGGANVLTF. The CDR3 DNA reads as TGCAGCGTAAATTCGGGAGGGGCCAACGTCCTGACTTTC.

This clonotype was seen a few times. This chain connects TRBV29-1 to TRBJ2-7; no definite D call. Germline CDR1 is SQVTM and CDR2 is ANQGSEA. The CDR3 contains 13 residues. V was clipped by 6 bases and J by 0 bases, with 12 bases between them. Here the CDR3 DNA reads TGCAGCGTACACCCGGACGGCTCCTACGAGCAGTACTTC. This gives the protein CSVHPDGSYEQYF.

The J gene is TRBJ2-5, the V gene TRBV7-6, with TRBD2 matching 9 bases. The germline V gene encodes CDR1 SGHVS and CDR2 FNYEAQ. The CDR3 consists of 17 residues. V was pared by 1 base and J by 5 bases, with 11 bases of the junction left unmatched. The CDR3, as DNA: TGTGCCAGCAGCTTAGTTCCCTTTAGCGGGAGTGGGGAGACCCAGTACTTC. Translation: CASSLVPFSGSGETQYF.

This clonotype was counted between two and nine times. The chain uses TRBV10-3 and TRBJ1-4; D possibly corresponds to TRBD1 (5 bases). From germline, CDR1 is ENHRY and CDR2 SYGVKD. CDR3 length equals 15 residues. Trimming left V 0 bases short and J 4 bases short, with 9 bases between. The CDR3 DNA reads TGTGCCATCAGTGAGTCGACAGCCGGTAATGAAAAACTGTTTTTT. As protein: CAISESTAGNEKLFF.

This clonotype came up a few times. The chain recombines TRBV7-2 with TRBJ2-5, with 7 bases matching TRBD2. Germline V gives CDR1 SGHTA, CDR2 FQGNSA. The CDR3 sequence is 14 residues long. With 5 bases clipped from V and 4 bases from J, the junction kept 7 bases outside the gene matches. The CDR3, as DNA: TGTGCCAGCAGCCGTAGCGGGCCTCCAGAGACCCAGTACTTC. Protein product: CASSRSGPPETQYF.

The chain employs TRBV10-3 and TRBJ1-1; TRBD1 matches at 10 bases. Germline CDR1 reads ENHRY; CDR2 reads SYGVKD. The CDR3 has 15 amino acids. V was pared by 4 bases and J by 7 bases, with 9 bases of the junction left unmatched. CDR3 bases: TGTGCCATCAGTGCGGGACAGGGGTTGTGGGGTGAAGCTTTCTTT. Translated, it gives CAISAGQGLWGEAFF.

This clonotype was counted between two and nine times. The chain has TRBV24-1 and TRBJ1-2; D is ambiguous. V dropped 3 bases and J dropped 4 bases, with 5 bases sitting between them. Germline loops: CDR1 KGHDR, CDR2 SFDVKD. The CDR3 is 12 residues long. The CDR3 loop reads CATSDGVYGYTF. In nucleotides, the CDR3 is TGTGCCACCAGTGATGGGGTCTATGGCTACACCTTC.

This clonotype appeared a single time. The CDR3 DNA follows: TGCAGCGTTGACCAACCCCGCAGGGGCGAAGAGACCCAGTACTTC. Translation gives CSVDQPRRGEETQYF. The chain links TRBV29-1 to TRBJ2-5; D possibly corresponds to TRBD1 (6 bases). The V end was cut by 3 bases, the J end by 3 bases, with 17 bases between. From germline, CDR1 is SQVTM and CDR2 ANQGSEA. The CDR3 loop spans 15 amino acids.

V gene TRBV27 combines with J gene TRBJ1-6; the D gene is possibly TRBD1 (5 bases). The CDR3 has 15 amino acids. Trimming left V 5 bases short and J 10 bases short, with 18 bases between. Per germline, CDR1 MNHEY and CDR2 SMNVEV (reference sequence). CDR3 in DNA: TGTGCCAGCAGTGCAAAACAGGCTCTAAGGTCACCCCTCCACTTT. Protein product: CASSAKQALRSPLHF.

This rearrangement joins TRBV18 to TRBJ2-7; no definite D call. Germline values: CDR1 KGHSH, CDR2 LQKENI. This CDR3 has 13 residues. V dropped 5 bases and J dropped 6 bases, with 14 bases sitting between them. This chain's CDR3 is CASSIPGGGEQYF. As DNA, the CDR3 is TGTGCCAGCTCAATCCCCGGTGGTGGCGAGCAGTACTTC.

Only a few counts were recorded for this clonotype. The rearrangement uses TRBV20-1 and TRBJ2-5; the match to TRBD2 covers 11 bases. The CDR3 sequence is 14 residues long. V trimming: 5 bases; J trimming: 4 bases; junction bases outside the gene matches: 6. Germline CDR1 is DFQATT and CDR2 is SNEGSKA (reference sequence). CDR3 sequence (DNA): TGCAGTGCTGACCTCCTAGCGGGAGGAGAGACCCAGTACTTC. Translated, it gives CSADLLAGGETQYF.

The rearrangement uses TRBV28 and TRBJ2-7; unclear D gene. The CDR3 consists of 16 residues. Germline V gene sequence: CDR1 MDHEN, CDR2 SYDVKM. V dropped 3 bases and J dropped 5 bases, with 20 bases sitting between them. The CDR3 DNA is TGTGCCAGCAGTTTGAGGAGACGGTCTTTCACCCACGAGCAGTACTTC. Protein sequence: CASSLRRRSFTHEQYF.

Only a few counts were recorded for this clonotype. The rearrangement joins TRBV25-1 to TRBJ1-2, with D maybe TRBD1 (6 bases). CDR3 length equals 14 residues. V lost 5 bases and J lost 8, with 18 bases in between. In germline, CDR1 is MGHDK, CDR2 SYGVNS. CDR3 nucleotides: TGTGCCAGCAGTAACCCCCCCTCAGGGGAGGGCTACACCTTC. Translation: CASSNPPSGEGYTF.

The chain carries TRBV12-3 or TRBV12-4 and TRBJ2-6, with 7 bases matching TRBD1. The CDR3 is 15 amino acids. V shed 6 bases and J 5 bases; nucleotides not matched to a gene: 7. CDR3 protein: CASSSGTVRANVLTF. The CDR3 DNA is TGTGCCAGCAGCTCCGGGACAGTTCGGGCCAACGTCCTGACTTTC.

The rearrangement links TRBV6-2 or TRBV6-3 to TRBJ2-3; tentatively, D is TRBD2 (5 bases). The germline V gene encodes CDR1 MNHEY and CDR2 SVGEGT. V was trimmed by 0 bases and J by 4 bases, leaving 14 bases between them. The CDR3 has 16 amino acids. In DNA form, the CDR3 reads TGTGCCAGCAGTTACTCAGGTAGCGCCGGGTCAGATACGCAGTATTTT. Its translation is CASSYSGSAGSDTQYF.

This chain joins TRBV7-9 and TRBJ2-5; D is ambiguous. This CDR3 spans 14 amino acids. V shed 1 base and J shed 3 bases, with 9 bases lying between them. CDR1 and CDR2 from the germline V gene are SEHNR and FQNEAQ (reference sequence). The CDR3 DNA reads TGTGCCAGCAGCTTAGAAGCAGAAAAAGAGACCCAGTACTTC. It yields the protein CASSLEAEKETQYF. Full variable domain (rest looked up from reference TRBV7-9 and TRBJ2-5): DTGVSQNPRHKITKRGQNVTFRCDPISEHNRLYWYRQTLGQGPEFLTYFQNEAQLEKSRLLSDRFSAERPKGSFSTLEIQRTEQGDSAMYLCASSLEAEKETQYFGPGTRLLVL.

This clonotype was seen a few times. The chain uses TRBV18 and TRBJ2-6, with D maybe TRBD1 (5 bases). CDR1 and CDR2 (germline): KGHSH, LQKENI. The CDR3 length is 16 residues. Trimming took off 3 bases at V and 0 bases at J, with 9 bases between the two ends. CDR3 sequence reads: CASSPSQGSGANVLTF. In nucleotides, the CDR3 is TGTGCCAGCTCACCCAGTCAGGGCTCTGGGGCCAACGTCCTGACTTTC.

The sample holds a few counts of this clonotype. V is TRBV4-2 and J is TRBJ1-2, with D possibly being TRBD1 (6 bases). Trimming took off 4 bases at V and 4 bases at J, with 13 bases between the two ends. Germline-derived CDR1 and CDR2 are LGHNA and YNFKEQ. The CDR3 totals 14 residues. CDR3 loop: CASSPGGRVYGYTF. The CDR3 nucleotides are TGTGCCAGCAGCCCCGGGGGGCGGGTCTATGGCTACACCTTC.

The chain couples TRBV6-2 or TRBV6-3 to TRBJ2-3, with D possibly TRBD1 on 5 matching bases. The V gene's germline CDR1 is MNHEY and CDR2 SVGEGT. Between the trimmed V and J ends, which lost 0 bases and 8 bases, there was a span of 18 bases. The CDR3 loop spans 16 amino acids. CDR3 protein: CASSYSTAGQLGTQYF. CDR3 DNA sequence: TGTGCCAGCAGTTACTCGACAGCAGGGCAATTGGGTACGCAGTATTTT.

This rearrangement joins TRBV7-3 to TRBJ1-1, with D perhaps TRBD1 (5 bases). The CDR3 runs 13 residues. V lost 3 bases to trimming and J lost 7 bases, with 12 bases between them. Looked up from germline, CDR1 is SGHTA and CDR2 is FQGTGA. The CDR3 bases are TGTGCCAGCAGCTTTGCGAACGGGGGTGAAGCTTTCTTT. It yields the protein CASSFANGGEAFF.

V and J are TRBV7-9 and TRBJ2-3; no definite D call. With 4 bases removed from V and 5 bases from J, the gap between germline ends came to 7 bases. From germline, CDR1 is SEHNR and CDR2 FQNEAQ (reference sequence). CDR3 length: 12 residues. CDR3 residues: CASSSEEDTQYF. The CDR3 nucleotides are TGTGCCAGCAGCTCTGAGGAAGATACGCAGTATTTT.

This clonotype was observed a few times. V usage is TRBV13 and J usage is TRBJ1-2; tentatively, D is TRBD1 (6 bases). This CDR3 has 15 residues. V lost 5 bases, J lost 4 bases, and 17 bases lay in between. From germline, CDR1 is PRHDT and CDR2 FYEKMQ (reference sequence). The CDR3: CASSKEDSFPYGYTF. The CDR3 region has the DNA TGTGCCAGCAGCAAAGAGGACAGTTTCCCCTATGGCTACACCTTC.

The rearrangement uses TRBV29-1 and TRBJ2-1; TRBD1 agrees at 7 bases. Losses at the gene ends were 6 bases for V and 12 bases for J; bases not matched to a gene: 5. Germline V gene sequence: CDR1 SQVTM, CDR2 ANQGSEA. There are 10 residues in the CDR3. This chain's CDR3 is CSVDPGGQFF. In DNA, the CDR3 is TGCAGCGTCGACCCAGGGGGGCAGTTCTTC.

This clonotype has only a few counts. CDR3 DNA sequence: TGTGCCAGCAGCCCGATAACCCGTAACACTGAAGCTTTCTTT. This sequence encodes CASSPITRNTEAFF. This chain connects TRBV7-2 to TRBJ1-1; no reliable D call. The CDR3 is 14 residues long. V lost 5 bases and J lost 2, with 12 bases in between. Germline CDR1 reads SGHTA; CDR2 reads FQGNSA.

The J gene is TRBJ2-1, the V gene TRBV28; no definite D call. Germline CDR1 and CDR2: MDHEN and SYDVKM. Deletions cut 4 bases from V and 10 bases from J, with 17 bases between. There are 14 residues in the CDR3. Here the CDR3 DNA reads TGTGCCAGCAGTTCCATGGACGGAGCTGAAGAGCAGTTCTTC. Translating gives CASSSMDGAEEQFF.

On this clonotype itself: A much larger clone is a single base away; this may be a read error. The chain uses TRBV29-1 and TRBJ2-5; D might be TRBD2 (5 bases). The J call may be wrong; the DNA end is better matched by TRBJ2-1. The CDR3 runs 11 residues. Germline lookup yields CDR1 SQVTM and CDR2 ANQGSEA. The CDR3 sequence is CSVALGETQFF. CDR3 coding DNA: TGCAGCGTTGCACTAGGAGAGACCCAGTTCTTC.

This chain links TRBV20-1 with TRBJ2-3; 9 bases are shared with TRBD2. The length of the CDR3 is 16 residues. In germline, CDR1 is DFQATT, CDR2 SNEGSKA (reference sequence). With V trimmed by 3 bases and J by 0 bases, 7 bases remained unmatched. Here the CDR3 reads CSASKTSGRSTDTQYF. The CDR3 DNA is TGCAGTGCTAGCAAGACTAGCGGACGTAGCACAGATACGCAGTATTTT.

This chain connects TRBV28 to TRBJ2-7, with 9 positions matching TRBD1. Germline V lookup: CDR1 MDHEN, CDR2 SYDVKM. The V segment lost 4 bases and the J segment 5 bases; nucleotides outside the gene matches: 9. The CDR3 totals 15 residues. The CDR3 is CASSSSGTGLDEQYF. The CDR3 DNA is TGTGCCAGCAGTTCTTCCGGGACAGGGTTGGACGAGCAGTACTTC.

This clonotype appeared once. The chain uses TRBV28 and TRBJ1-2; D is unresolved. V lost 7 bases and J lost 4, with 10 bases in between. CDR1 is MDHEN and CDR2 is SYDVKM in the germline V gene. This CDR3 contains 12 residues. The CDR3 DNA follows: TGTGCCAGCAATGAGCTACGCTATGGCTACACCTTC. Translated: CASNELRYGYTF.

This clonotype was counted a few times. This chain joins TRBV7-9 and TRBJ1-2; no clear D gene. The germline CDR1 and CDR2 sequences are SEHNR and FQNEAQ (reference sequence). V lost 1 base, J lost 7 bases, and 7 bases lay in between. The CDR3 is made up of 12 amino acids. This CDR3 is CASSLGSVGYTF. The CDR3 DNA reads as TGTGCCAGCAGCTTAGGGTCCGTTGGCTACACCTTC.

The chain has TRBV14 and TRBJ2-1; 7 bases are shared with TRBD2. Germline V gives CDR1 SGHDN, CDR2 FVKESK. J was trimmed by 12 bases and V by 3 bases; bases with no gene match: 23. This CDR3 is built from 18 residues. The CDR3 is CASSHHDLRPREGFGQFF. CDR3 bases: TGTGCCAGCAGCCACCATGACTTAAGACCGAGGGAGGGGTTCGGGCAGTTCTTC.